The 26 T cell receptor beta chains below were found in one sample sequenced in a study of blood T cell repertoires in COVID-19. Profiled with immunoSEQ multiplex PCR; TCRdb holds only in-frame clones, not every one. The sample has about 190,000 clones, 84% seen once. Sequenced input: peripheral blood. Receptors originate from a woman between 70 and 85 years old with active or convalescent COVID-19.

The CDR3, as DNA: TGTGCCAGCCGAGGAAGGGGGGGCACCGGGGAGCTGTTTTTT. It encodes CASRGRGGTGELFF. V gene TRBV2 combines with J gene TRBJ2-2; weak D call: TRBD2 (7 bases). The ends were cut back, 8 bases at V and 4 bases at J, with 14 bases in the middle. This CDR3 is built from 14 residues. Germline lookup yields CDR1 SNHLY and CDR2 FYNNEI.

This clone showed up just once. The rearrangement joins TRBV12-3 or TRBV12-4 to TRBJ1-3, with D uncertain. The CDR3 is 13 residues long. V lost 4 bases and J 4 bases, leaving 8 bases between the germline ends. The CDR3 region is CASSSGGGNTIYF. DNA for the CDR3: TGTGCCAGCAGTTCTGGCGGAGGAAACACCATATATTTT.

This rearrangement joins TRBV2 to TRBJ1-2; 9 bases line up with TRBD1. Germline V gives CDR1 SNHLY, CDR2 FYNNEI. V shed 4 bases and J 0 bases; nucleotides not matched to a gene: 3. CDR3 length: 15 amino acids. CDR3 DNA sequence: TGTGCCAGCAGTGTTGGGACAGGGACTAACTATGGCTACACCTTC. Protein sequence: CASSVGTGTNYGYTF.

This clone was recorded once. The rearrangement joins TRBV19 to TRBJ2-7, with 9 bases lining up with TRBD2. The V gene end was trimmed by 3 bases and the J gene end by 4 bases; junction bases not matched to a gene: 4. CDR3 length: 14 residues. Germline lookup yields CDR1 LNHDA and CDR2 SQIVND (reference sequence). The CDR3 nucleotides are TGTGCCAGTAGTATGGCGGGAGGGCTTTACGAGCAGTACTTC. Translating gives CASSMAGGLYEQYF.

The chain combines TRBV28 with TRBJ1-1; 7 bases fit TRBD1. V was pared by 8 bases and J by 9 bases, with 12 bases of the junction left unmatched. Germline loops: CDR1 MDHEN, CDR2 SYDVKM. CDR3 length equals 13 residues. CDR3 bases: TGTGCCAGCCCCGACGGGAGGGGGCAAAAAGCTTTCTTT. It codes for CASPDGRGQKAFF.

This rearrangement joins TRBV7-2 to TRBJ1-1, with 7 nucleotides matching TRBD1. The CDR3 totals 15 residues. The trim removed 2 bases at V and 7 bases at J, leaving 10 bases unmatched. Germline V gene data show CDR1 as SGHTA and CDR2 as FQGNSA. CDR3 nucleotide sequence: TGTGCCAGCAGCTTAACCTCGACAGGGTGGAATGAAGCTTTCTTT. Protein sequence: CASSLTSTGWNEAFF.

The CDR3: CASSVRAENSPLHF. The CDR3 coding sequence is TGTGCCAGCAGCGTCAGGGCGGAGAATTCACCCCTCCACTTT. The rearrangement links TRBV9 to TRBJ1-6; D perhaps matches TRBD1 (5 bases). CDR3 length: 14 residues. Germline V CDR1 and CDR2: SGDLS, YYNGEE. V lost 2 bases, J lost 7 bases, and 10 bases lay in between.

The chain links TRBV5-1 to TRBJ2-5, with 13 nucleotides matching TRBD2. Losses at the gene ends were 2 bases for V and 5 bases for J; bases not matched to a gene: 6. The V gene's germline CDR1 is SGHRS and CDR2 YFSETQ. This CDR3 region has 16 residues. CDR3 coding DNA: TGCGCCAGCAGCTTTACGGGACTAGCGGGGTTTGAGACCCAGTACTTC. Protein product: CASSFTGLAGFETQYF.

The rearrangement links TRBV19 to TRBJ2-5, with 12 positions matching TRBD1. Germline lookup yields CDR1 LNHDA and CDR2 SQIVND (reference sequence). CDR3 length: 15 residues. Trimming at V came to 4 bases and at J to 4 bases, leaving 4 bases not matched to a gene. The CDR3, as DNA: TGTGCCAGTAGTACCAGGGACAGGGGGCTAGAGACCCAGTACTTC. Translation gives CASSTRDRGLETQYF.

The V and J genes are TRBV19 and TRBJ1-1, with D maybe TRBD1 (5 bases). The CDR3 is 13 residues long. The germline V and J ends were trimmed by 5 bases and 6 bases, with 13 bases remaining between them. CDR1 is LNHDA, CDR2 SQIVND, per germline (reference sequence). CDR3 DNA sequence: TGTGCCAGTAGTCGCAGGGAAGGGGCTGAAGCTTTCTTT. This codes for CASSRREGAEAFF. Drawing the rest from reference TRBV19 and TRBJ1-1, the complete variable domain is DGGITQSPKYLFRKEGQNVTLSCEQNLNHDAMYWYRQDPGQGLRLIYYSQIVNDFQKGDIAEGYSVSREKKESFPLTVTSAQKNPTAFYLCASSRREGAEAFFGQGTRLTVV.

This clone is a singleton in its sample. The chain employs TRBV28 and TRBJ1-2; 9 nucleotides agree with TRBD1. In germline, CDR1 is MDHEN, CDR2 SYDVKM. V dropped 2 bases and J dropped 2; count of bases not matched to a gene: 9. The CDR3 runs 17 residues. The CDR3 here is CASSLTGSGQGNYGYTF. CDR3 nucleotide sequence: TGTGCCAGCAGTTTAACCGGCTCCGGACAGGGGAACTATGGCTACACCTTC.

About this clone: This specimen includes other DNA sequences encoding the same CDR3. The gene calls are TRBV7-2 and TRBJ2-1, with D possibly being TRBD1 (5 bases). V lost 1 base, J lost 5 bases, and 6 bases lay in between. The germline V gene encodes CDR1 SGHTA and CDR2 FQGNSA. CDR3 length: 13 residues. This CDR3 is CASSLGRDNEQFF. DNA for the CDR3: TGTGCCAGCAGCTTAGGCAGGGACAATGAGCAGTTCTTC.

The chain is built from TRBV20-1 and TRBJ2-3; the match to TRBD2 covers 8 bases. CDR1 and CDR2 from the germline V gene are DFQATT and SNEGSKA (reference sequence). V lost 3 bases and J lost 3; bases outside the gene matches: 8. The CDR3 sequence is 15 residues long. CDR3 DNA: TGCAGTGCTAGTGTTAGCGGGATTCAAACAGATACGCAGTATTTT. Amino acids: CSASVSGIQTDTQYF.

This chain joins TRBV6-5 and TRBJ1-2; TRBD1 is a possible D gene (5 bases). This CDR3 is built from 12 residues. V shed 8 bases and J shed 8 bases, with 15 bases lying between them. Germline V gene lookup returns CDR1 MNHEY and CDR2 SVGAGI. The CDR3 DNA reads as TGTGCCAGCCACGCCGCAGGGTGGGGCTACACCTTC. Protein sequence: CASHAAGWGYTF.

The V gene is TRBV6-5, the J gene TRBJ2-1, with TRBD2 as a possible D gene (5 bases). V lost 2 bases to trimming and J lost 5 bases, with 16 bases between them. This CDR3 contains 16 residues. Looked up from germline, CDR1 is MNHEY and CDR2 is SVGAGI. The CDR3 DNA reads TGTGCCAGCAGTTACGGGAGCCCGGGCTTCAACAATGAGCAGTTCTTC. Encoded protein: CASSYGSPGFNNEQFF.

This sequence joins TRBV5-1 and TRBJ1-3, with D uncertain. From germline, CDR1 is SGHRS and CDR2 YFSETQ. V was shortened by 0 bases and J by 1 base, with 5 bases between the two germline ends. The length of the CDR3 is 14 residues. CDR3 nucleotide sequence: TGCGCCAGCAGCTTGGGGAGTTCTGGAAACACCATATATTTT. Its protein product is CASSLGSSGNTIYF. The whole variable domain, filled in from reference TRBV5-1 and TRBJ1-3, reads KAGVTQTPRYLIKTRGQQVTLSCSPISGHRSVSWYQQTPGQGLQFLFEYFSETQRNKGNFPGRFSGRQFSNSRSEMNVSTLELGDSALYLCASSLGSSGNTIYFGEGSWLTVV.

This chain uses TRBV5-1 with TRBJ2-2; D is undetermined. This CDR3 spans 16 amino acids. With 0 bases removed from V and 1 base from J, the gap between germline ends came to 10 bases. The germline V gene encodes CDR1 SGHRS and CDR2 YFSETQ. The CDR3, as DNA: TGCGCCAGCAGCTTGGTGTCGGGTTTGAACACCGGGGAGCTGTTTTTT. Translating it yields CASSLVSGLNTGELFF.

The CDR3 DNA is TGTGCCAGTAGTCCTAAGGACAGCTACCTCTCTAATCAGCCCCAGCATTTT. This gives the protein CASSPKDSYLSNQPQHF. This chain uses TRBV19 with TRBJ1-5; D is possibly TRBD1 (6 bases). The CDR3 has 17 residues. Germline V gene sequence: CDR1 LNHDA, CDR2 SQIVND (reference sequence). Deletions cut 5 bases from V and 4 bases from J, with 21 bases between.

The chain combines TRBV7-9 with TRBJ2-5, with 14 nucleotides matching TRBD2. This CDR3 spans 17 amino acids. The germline V gene encodes CDR1 SEHNR and CDR2 FQNEAQ (reference sequence). The V segment lost 1 base and the J segment 5 bases; nucleotides outside the gene matches: 6. Here the CDR3 reads CASSLGGTSGSWETQYF. The CDR3 coding sequence is TGTGCCAGCAGCTTAGGGGGGACTAGCGGGAGTTGGGAGACCCAGTACTTC.

V is TRBV27 and J is TRBJ2-2; 8 bases agree with TRBD1. Germline V gene lookup returns CDR1 MNHEY and CDR2 SMNVEV (reference sequence). There are 18 residues in the CDR3. The V segment lost 5 bases and the J segment 6 bases; nucleotides outside the gene matches: 17. The CDR3 coding sequence is TGTGCCAGCAGTCCGAGGCCCAGCAGGGGGCGATCGGCCGGGGAGCTGTTTTTT. It is translated as CASSPRPSRGRSAGELFF.

As regards this clone: Different DNA sequences within this sample yield the same CDR3. The V gene is TRBV5-1, the J gene TRBJ1-5, with 7 bases fitting TRBD1. The V gene's germline CDR1 is SGHRS and CDR2 YFSETQ. CDR3 length: 14 amino acids. V lost 0 bases, J lost 6 bases, and 3 bases stayed unmatched. The CDR3 nucleotides are TGCGCCAGCAGCTTGGGACAGGGAGGTCAGCCCCAGCATTTT. This codes for CASSLGQGGQPQHF.

This chain uses TRBV2 with TRBJ1-1; perhaps TRBD1 as D (5 bases). The length of the CDR3 is 15 residues. Deletions cut 5 bases from V and 1 base from J, with 14 bases between. Germline CDR1 reads SNHLY; CDR2 reads FYNNEI. The CDR3 here is CASSPLRGRNTEAFF. CDR3 coding DNA: TGTGCCAGCAGTCCCCTCCGGGGGAGGAACACTGAAGCTTTCTTT.

The genes are TRBV18 and TRBJ1-1; D may be TRBD1 (5 bases). Trimming removed 4 bases at V and 3 bases at J, with 12 bases between. The germline gives CDR1 KGHSH, CDR2 LQKENI. This CDR3 is built from 14 residues. The CDR3 bases are TGTGCCAGCTCACGTCAGGGAAAGGACACTGAAGCTTTCTTT. Translated: CASSRQGKDTEAFF.

V gene TRBV4-2 combines with J gene TRBJ2-7; 15 bases agree with TRBD2. Trimming cost V 0 bases and J 5 bases; bases outside gene matches: 14. CDR3 length: 20 residues. Germline V gives CDR1 LGHNA, CDR2 YNFKEQ. The CDR3: CASSQDKGLAGGPRVDEQYF. CDR3 DNA: TGTGCCAGCAGCCAAGACAAGGGACTAGCGGGAGGCCCACGAGTCGACGAGCAGTACTTC.

The CDR3 here is CASSYSIGPGNTIYF. DNA for the CDR3: TGTGCCAGCAGTTACTCGATTGGGCCTGGAAACACCATATATTTT. The chain uses TRBV6-5 and TRBJ1-3; D is unresolved. Germline assignment: CDR1 MNHEY and CDR2 SVGAGI. This CDR3 has 15 amino acids. Trimming pared 0 bases from V and 2 bases from J, leaving 8 bases between.

The rearrangement joins TRBV6-5 to TRBJ2-3, with 10 bases identical to TRBD1. CDR3 length equals 16 residues. CDR1 is MNHEY and CDR2 is SVGAGI in the germline V gene. After removal of 4 bases from V and 5 bases from J, the junction contained 9 bases not matched to a gene. The CDR3 reads CASSLGQGVRGDTQYF. CDR3 sequence (DNA): TGTGCCAGCAGTTTAGGACAGGGGGTGAGAGGAGATACGCAGTATTTT.